This record looks at one T cell receptor beta chain sequence and its context. Germline CDR1 and CDR2: SGHRS and YFSETQ. This CDR3 is built from 16 residues. With V trimmed by 0 bases and J by 3 bases, 6 bases remained unmatched. Clones were sequenced by immunoSEQ multiplex PCR, and TCRdb holds only the in-frame ones, with some missing. The table records 52,000 or so clones, about 78% of them present only once. The sample comes from a study of blood T cell repertoires in COVID-19. Input material: peripheral blood. The J gene is TRBJ2-7, the V gene TRBV5-1; 10 positions match TRBD2. The clonotype comes from a human donor in a cohort sampled during active COVID-19. The CDR3 nucleotides read TGCGCCAGCAGCTTGGCGGCTAGCGGGAGTGTCTACGAGCAGTACTTC. Encoded protein: CASSLAASGSVYEQYF.